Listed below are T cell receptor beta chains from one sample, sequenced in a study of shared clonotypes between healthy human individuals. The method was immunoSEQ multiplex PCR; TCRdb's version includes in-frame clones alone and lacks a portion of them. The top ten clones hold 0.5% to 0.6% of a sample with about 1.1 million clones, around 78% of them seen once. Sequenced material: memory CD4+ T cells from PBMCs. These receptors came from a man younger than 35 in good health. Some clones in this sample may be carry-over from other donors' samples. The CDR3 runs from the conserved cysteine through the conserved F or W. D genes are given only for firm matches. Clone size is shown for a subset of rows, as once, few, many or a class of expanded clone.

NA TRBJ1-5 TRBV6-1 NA TGTGCCAGCAGTCTTGAGAGCAATCAGCCCCAGCATTTT CASSLESNQPQHF
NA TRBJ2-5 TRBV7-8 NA TGTGCCAGCAGCTCCCGGAGGGGCGCCGTAGGAGAGACCCAGTACTTC CASSSRRGAVGETQYF
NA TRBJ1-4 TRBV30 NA TGTGCCTGGAGTGTTTTTGGGACCGGGGCTGAAAAACTGTTTTTT CAWSVFGTGAEKLFF
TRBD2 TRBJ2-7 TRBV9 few TGTGCCAGCAGCGTAGGACTAGCGGCCTACGAGCAGTACTTC CASSVGLAAYEQYF
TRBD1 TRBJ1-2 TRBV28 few TGTGCCAGCAGTTTTGAGAGAGGGGGCGTTCGTGGCTACACCTTC CASSFERGGVRGYTF
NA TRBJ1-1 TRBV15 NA TGTGCCACCAGCAGCCCGGGGCAGGGGTCGAACACTGAAGCTTTCTTT CATSSPGQGSNTEAFF
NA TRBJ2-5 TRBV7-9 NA TGTGCCAGCAGCCCCATTGGGGCAGGAGAGACCCAGTACTTC CASSPIGAGETQYF
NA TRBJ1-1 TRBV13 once TGTGCCAGCAGCCGATTCGGGAGGTTGGGCGAAGCTTTCTTT CASSRFGRLGEAFF
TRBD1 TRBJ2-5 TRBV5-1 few TGCGCCAGCAGCGCCGGGACAGGGGCAGAGACCCAGTACTTC CASSAGTGAETQYF
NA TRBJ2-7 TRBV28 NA TGTGCCAGCAGCCCCTCGTCCAGGGGCGGGTACGAGCAGTACTTC CASSPSSRGGYEQYF
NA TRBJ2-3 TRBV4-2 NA TGTGCCAGCAGCCAAGAGATGGGGGCAGATACGCAGTATTTT CASSQEMGADTQYF
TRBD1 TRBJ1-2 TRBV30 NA TGTGCCTGGACCCGGACAGGGGGCGACTATGGCTACACCTTC CAWTRTGGDYGYTF
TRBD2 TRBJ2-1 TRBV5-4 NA TGTGCCAGCAGCTTGGAGGGACTAGCGGGAGTGAGTGAGCAGTTCTTC CASSLEGLAGVSEQFF
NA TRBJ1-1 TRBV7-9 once TGTGCCAGCAGCTTAACGGAAGCGGCTGAAGCTTTCTTT CASSLTEAAEAFF
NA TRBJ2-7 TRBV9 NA TGTGCCAGCAGCGTAGGGGGCAATAGTTACGAGCAGTACTTC CASSVGGNSYEQYF
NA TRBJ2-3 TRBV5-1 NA TGCGCCAGCAGCTTGGCAGGTGCAGATACGCAGTATTTT CASSLAGADTQYF
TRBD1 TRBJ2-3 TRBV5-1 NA TGCGCCAGCAGCCCAAAAGGGACAGGGGTAACAGATACGCAGTATTTT CASSPKGTGVTDTQYF
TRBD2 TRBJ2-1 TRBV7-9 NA TGTGCCAGCAGCTTTGCTAGCGGGAGGCCCAATGAGCAGTTCTTC CASSFASGRPNEQFF
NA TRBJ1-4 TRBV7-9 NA TGTGCCAGCAGCTTAGATTTCGGACAGATGAATGAAAAACTGTTTTTT CASSLDFGQMNEKLFF
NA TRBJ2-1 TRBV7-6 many TGTGCCAGCAGCTCATACTGGTCCAGTGACAATGAGCAGTTCTTC CASSSYWSSDNEQFF
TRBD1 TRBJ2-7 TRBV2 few TGTGCCAGCAGTACCGGACAGGGACCTACCTACGAGCAGTACTTC CASSTGQGPTYEQYF
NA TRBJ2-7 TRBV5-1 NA TGCGCCAGCAGCTCGGACAGAACCACCTACGAGCAGTACTTC CASSSDRTTYEQYF
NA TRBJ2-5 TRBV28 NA TGTGCCAGCAGCCAGGGGATCTCGGGAGGAGAGACCCAGTACTTC CASSQGISGGETQYF
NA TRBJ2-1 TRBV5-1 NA TGCGCCAGCAGCTTGGTGGGCGGCTCCTACAATGAGCAGTTCTTC CASSLVGGSYNEQFF
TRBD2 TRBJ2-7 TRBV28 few TGTGCCAGCCGGCGGGGGACTAAATACGAGCAGTACTTC CASRRGTKYEQYF
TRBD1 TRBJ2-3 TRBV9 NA TGTGCCAGCAGCGTAGAGTCAGGGGGCGCCACAGATACGCAGTATTTT CASSVESGGATDTQYF
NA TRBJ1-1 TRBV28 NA TGTGCCAGCAGGATAACAGGCCCGAACACTGAAGCTTTCTTT CASRITGPNTEAFF
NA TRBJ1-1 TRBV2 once TGTGCCAGCACCCTATACGCTATGAACACTGAAGCTTTCTTT CASTLYAMNTEAFF
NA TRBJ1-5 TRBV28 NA TGTGCCAGCACCCCCCGAAGGGACTGGGGCAATCAGCCCCAGCATTTT CASTPRRDWGNQPQHF
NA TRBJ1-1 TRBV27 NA TGTGCCAGCAGTTTAATGTGGGACACTGAAGCTTTCTTT CASSLMWDTEAFF
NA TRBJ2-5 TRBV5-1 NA TGCGCCAGCAGCTTAACACCCCCGCAAGAGACCCAGTACTTC CASSLTPPQETQYF
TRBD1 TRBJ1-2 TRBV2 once TGTGCCAGCAGGGAGCGTACAGGGGGAAGTGGCTACACCTTC CASRERTGGSGYTF
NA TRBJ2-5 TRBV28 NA TGTGCCAGCACCAAAGGTGGGCGGTCGGAGACCCAGTACTTC CASTKGGRSETQYF
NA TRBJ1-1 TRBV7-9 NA TGTGCCAGCAGCTTCGGGGGCGGCACTGAAGCTTTCTTT CASSFGGGTEAFF
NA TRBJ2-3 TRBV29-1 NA TGCAGCGTTGTGGGGCTCACAGATACGCAGTATTTT CSVVGLTDTQYF